This T cell receptor beta chain stems from a study of T cells after yellow fever vaccination. TCRdb re-derived calls from the 5' RACE reads in MiXCR, one entry per CDR3 protein. The sample consists of 450,000 to 550,000 distinct CDR3 sequences, around a fifth of them appearing once. This CDR3 is 14 amino acids long. CDR1 is SGHAT and CDR2 is FQNNGV in the germline V gene. Trimming took 5 bases from V and 14 from J, leaving 19 bases between them. The clonotype was recovered from a man between 18 and 29 years old who received the YFV17D yellow fever vaccine. The rearrangement links TRBV11-2 to TRBJ1-6, with D possibly matching TRBD1 (6 bases). Sequenced material: PBMCs, taken roughly 23 days after the first yellow fever vaccination. The CDR3 protein is CASSPGNRASTLHF. The CDR3 region has the DNA TGTGCCAGCAGCCCTGGGAACAGGGCCAGCACCCTCCACTTT.